These 9 T cell receptor beta chains originate from one sample sequenced in a study of patients and donors after allogeneic stem cell transplantation. TCRdb processed the RT-PCR reads anew with MiXCR; each CDR3 protein has one entry. This sample carries 200,000 to 250,000 distinct CDR3 sequences, roughly 14% of them seen once, and the ten largest clones take approximately 10%. The sample comprised blood, either unsorted or a sorted T cell fraction (not recorded which). These TCRs come from a human donor who was either an allogeneic HSCT recipient or a stem cell or donor lymphocyte infusion donor (not recorded which). It is not recorded whose cells these are; they may come from a transplant donor.

There are many counts of this clonotype. The rearrangement joins TRBV6-2 or TRBV6-3 to TRBJ1-1, with D uncertain. This CDR3 spans 15 amino acids. Trimming removed 6 bases from V and 1 base from J, with 15 bases in between. CDR1 is MNHEY, CDR2 SVGEGT, per germline. The CDR3 bases are TGTGCCAGCAGCCCCAGTAGGTGGGGGAACACTGAAGCTTTCTTT. This sequence encodes CASSPSRWGNTEAFF.

This clonotype was counted between two and nine times. This chain links TRBV20-1 with TRBJ2-1; 10 bases are shared with TRBD2. The CDR3 is 19 residues long. Germline V gene lookup returns CDR1 DFQATT and CDR2 SNEGSKA (reference sequence). Unmatched junction bases numbered 12, after V lost 1 base and J lost 0 bases. The CDR3 nucleotides read TGCAGTGCTAGAGCGCGGCTAGCGGGAGTGAGTGGCTCCTACAATGAGCAGTTCTTC. It specifies CSARARLAGVSGSYNEQFF.

This clonotype was detected only a few times. CDR3 coding DNA: TGTGCCAGCAGCTCCAGAGGGAGCACCGGGGAGCTGTTTTTT. It translates to CASSSRGSTGELFF. V is TRBV7-2 and J is TRBJ2-2; tentatively, D is TRBD2 (5 bases). The CDR3 totals 14 residues. V was clipped by 4 bases and J by 4 bases, with 10 bases between them. Germline lookup yields CDR1 SGHTA and CDR2 FQGNSA.

V usage is TRBV19 and J usage is TRBJ2-5, with TRBD1 matching over 9 bases. Germline CDR1 is LNHDA and CDR2 is SQIVND (reference sequence). J lost 4 bases, V lost 5 bases, and 5 bases had no gene match. The CDR3 contains 14 residues. The CDR3 sequence: CASSSPGQGETQYF. The CDR3 region has the DNA TGTGCCAGTAGTTCACCGGGACAGGGAGAGACCCAGTACTTC.

This clonotype occurred many times. This sequence joins TRBV20-1 and TRBJ2-1; TRBD2 agrees at 9 bases. After removal of 3 bases from V and 6 bases from J, the junction contained 6 bases not matched to a gene. The CDR3 runs 14 residues. CDR1 and CDR2 from the germline V gene are DFQATT and SNEGSKA (reference sequence). The DNA for the CDR3 is TGCAGTGCTAGTAGTCTAGCGGGGCTCAATGAGCAGTTCTTC. This sequence encodes CSASSLAGLNEQFF.

The chain uses TRBV30 and TRBJ1-3; D unresolved. V lost 4 bases and J 8 bases, leaving 27 bases between the germline ends. This CDR3 is built from 17 residues. Germline CDR1 GTSNPN, CDR2 SVGIG (reference sequence). CDR3 bases: TGTGCCTGGACTAAGGATAGGGTCAGCCACTCGGTAGACACCATATATTTT. This translates into CAWTKDRVSHSVDTIYF.

Ten or more counts support this clonotype. V gene TRBV5-1 combines with J gene TRBJ1-1, with D tentatively TRBD1 (5 bases). The length of the CDR3 is 15 residues. V lost 3 bases and J 0 bases, leaving 12 bases between the germline ends. The germline CDR1 and CDR2 sequences are SGHRS and YFSETQ. The CDR3 DNA sequence: TGCGCCAGCAGCTCGGGACGAACTTTGAACACTGAAGCTTTCTTT. It is translated as CASSSGRTLNTEAFF.

This clonotype was counted at least ten times. This chain links TRBV14 with TRBJ2-5; D might be TRBD1 (5 bases). CDR1 SGHDN and CDR2 FVKESK come from the germline V gene. CDR3 length: 17 residues. V was cut by 0 bases and J by 1 base, with 15 bases left in between. CDR3 coding DNA: TGTGCCAGCAGCCAAGATTTGGTAGCAAGGGGCCAAGAGACCCAGTACTTC. Protein product: CASSQDLVARGQETQYF.

This clonotype was seen only a few times. The rearrangement joins TRBV10-2 to TRBJ2-1; 11 bases line up with TRBD2. The CDR3 has 15 residues. The V segment lost 3 bases and the J segment 6 bases; nucleotides outside the gene matches: 4. The germline gives CDR1 WSHSY, CDR2 SAAADI. The CDR3 nucleotides read TGCGCCAGCAGTGACTCACTAGCGGGGGTCAATGAGCAGTTCTTC. It yields the protein CASSDSLAGVNEQFF.